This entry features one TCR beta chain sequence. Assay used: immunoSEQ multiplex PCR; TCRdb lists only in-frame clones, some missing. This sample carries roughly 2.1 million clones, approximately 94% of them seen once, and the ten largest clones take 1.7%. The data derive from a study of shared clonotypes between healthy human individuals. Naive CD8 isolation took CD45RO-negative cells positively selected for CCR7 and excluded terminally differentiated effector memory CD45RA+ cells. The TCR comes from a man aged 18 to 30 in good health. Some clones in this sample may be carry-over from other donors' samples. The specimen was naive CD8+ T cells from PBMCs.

CDR3 residues: CASSFFSGAANVLTF. DNA for the CDR3: TGTGCCAGCAGTTTCTTCTCTGGGGCGGCCAACGTCCTGACTTTC. The genes are TRBV27 and TRBJ2-6; D might be TRBD1 (5 bases). Germline V gene lookup returns CDR1 MNHEY and CDR2 SMNVEV (reference sequence). The CDR3 is made up of 15 amino acids. V was clipped by 3 bases and J by 6 bases, with 12 bases between them.